The rows below give T cell receptor beta chains drawn from one sample of a study of T cell repertoires in cytomegalovirus infection. TCRdb itself ran the reads through MiXCR, one entry per CDR3 protein. The data contain about 700,000 distinct CDR3 sequences, about 33% of them singletons. The antigens of these receptors remain unknown. The specimen comprised cultured PBMCs, sampled from culture after CMV antigen stimulation. These receptors all stem from a human donor in good health (CMV status not recorded). Some clones in this sample may be carry-over from other donors' samples. Each CDR3 is given with its conserved first and last residue. Fields, in order: CDR3 protein, V gene.

CDR3aa: CASSFGTAGYEQYF
v_gene: TRBV12-3/TRBV12-4

CDR3aa: CASSRHYDYEQYF
v_gene: TRBV6-2/TRBV6-3

CDR3aa: CASSFLAGPNTGELFF
v_gene: TRBV7-2

CDR3aa: CASSSAATSFYEQYF
v_gene: TRBV7-9

CDR3aa: CASSQEGTGYNEQFF
v_gene: TRBV4-1

CDR3aa: CASSLGQVLFQPQHF
v_gene: TRBV28

CDR3aa: CASSSRRIQETQCF
v_gene: TRBV7-2

CDR3aa: CASHGGGYTF
v_gene: TRBV27

CDR3aa: CASSQSGTNTDTQYF
v_gene: TRBV7-2

CDR3aa: CASSSRRGGELFF
v_gene: TRBV7-6

CDR3aa: CASSEAPRDRGRQETQYF
v_gene: TRBV25-1

CDR3aa: CASSYPKGLAGGQGYPSSYNEQFF
v_gene: TRBV6-6

CDR3aa: CASRGQGAEYGYTF
v_gene: TRBV27

CDR3aa: CASSLGDTEAFF
v_gene: TRBV5-1

CDR3aa: CASRRIFPRDNTGELFF
v_gene: TRBV7-9

CDR3aa: CASTSPVGASNYGYTF
v_gene: TRBV28

CDR3aa: CASSPATPPYEQYF
v_gene: TRBV7-9

CDR3aa: CASTTTGGGEAFF
v_gene: TRBV28

CDR3aa: CASSPTGGDTQYF
v_gene: TRBV12-3/TRBV12-4

CDR3aa: CASSLEGSREAQYF
v_gene: TRBV7-9

CDR3aa: CASSLRQGLHNEQFF
v_gene: TRBV7-6

CDR3aa: CASSFRGLAVADTQYF
v_gene: TRBV7-2

CDR3aa: CAGAGGGTDTQYF
v_gene: TRBV7-9

CDR3aa: CASMASGRADTGELFF
v_gene: TRBV7-2

CDR3aa: CASSLGIGGRLSTEAFF
v_gene: TRBV7-2

CDR3aa: CASSLGANGDTQYF
v_gene: TRBV5-1

CDR3aa: CASSLGPSGLNTEAFF
v_gene: TRBV7-2

CDR3aa: CASRLSGANVLTF
v_gene: TRBV6-1